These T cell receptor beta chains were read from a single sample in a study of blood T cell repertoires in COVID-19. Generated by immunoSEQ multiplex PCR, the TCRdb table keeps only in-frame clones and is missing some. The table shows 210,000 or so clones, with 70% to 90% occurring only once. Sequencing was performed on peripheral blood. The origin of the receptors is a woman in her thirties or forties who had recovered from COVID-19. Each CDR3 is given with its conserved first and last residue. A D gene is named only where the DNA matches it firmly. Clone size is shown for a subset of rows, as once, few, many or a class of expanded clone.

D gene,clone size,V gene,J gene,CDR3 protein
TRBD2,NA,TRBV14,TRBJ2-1,CASRSTSEGYNEQFF
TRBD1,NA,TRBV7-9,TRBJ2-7,CASSPRGQAVSYEQYF
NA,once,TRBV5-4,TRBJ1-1,CASSLVPGRGLNTEAFF
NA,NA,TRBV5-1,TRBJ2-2,CASRSVGEDTGELFF
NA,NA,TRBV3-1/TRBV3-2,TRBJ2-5,CASSHQSGWETQYF
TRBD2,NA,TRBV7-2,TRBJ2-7,CASSSRTSGRTLTTYEQYF
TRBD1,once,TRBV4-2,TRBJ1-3,CASSQEFGTGDWYHTIYF
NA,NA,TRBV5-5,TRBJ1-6,CASSLLGAEDSPLHF
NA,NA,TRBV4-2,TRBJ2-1,CASSPPVGDEQFF
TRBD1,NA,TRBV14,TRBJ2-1,CASSPPYRGEQFF
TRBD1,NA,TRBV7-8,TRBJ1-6,CASSLGQGPSPLHF
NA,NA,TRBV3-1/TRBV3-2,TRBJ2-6,CASSQDWGPGANVLTF
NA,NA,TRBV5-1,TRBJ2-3,CASSLDRPSTDTQYF
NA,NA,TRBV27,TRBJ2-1,CASSSARRGEQFF
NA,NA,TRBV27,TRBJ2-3,CASSPQGPDTQYF
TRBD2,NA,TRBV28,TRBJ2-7,CASSSIAGEALEQYF
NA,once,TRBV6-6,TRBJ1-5,CASFGQYSNQPQHF
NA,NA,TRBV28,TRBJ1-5,CASKIGTPNQPQHF
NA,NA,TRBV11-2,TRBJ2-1,CASSPDKEAGNEQFF
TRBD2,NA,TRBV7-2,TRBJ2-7,CASSFSPSGYNEQYF
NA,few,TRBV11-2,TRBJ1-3,CASSSGQYSGNTIYF